These T cell receptor beta chains were read from a single sample in a study of blood T cell repertoires in COVID-19. The protocol was immunoSEQ multiplex PCR, while the TCRdb copy is restricted to in-frame clones and leaves out a portion. The sample contains approximately 270,000 clones, roughly 91% of which appear only once. Material for sequencing was peripheral blood. These receptor sequences come from a man aged 25-45 years with acute or convalescent COVID-19. The CDR3 runs from the conserved cysteine through the conserved F or W. Fields, in order: clone size, J gene, V gene, D gene, CDR3 protein, CDR3 DNA. The D gene is left open where the match is weak. Clone size is given for some rows only: seen once, a few or many times, or a class if the clone is expanded.

clone size: .
J gene: TRBJ1-1
V gene: TRBV6-4
D gene: .
CDR3 protein: CASRSQGHTEAFF
CDR3 DNA: TGTGCCAGCAGATCACAGGGTCATACTGAAGCTTTCTTT

clone size: .
J gene: TRBJ1-2
V gene: TRBV28
D gene: .
CDR3 protein: CASSLVVQDYGYTF
CDR3 DNA: TGTGCCAGCAGTTTAGTGGTTCAGGATTATGGCTACACCTTC

clone size: once
J gene: TRBJ2-3
V gene: TRBV15
D gene: .
CDR3 protein: CATSLGNSGNTDTQYF
CDR3 DNA: TGTGCCACCAGCCTAGGGAACAGCGGAAACACAGATACGCAGTATTTT

clone size: .
J gene: TRBJ1-2
V gene: TRBV30
D gene: .
CDR3 protein: CAWSAGRGYTF
CDR3 DNA: TGTGCCTGGAGTGCGGGGAGAGGCTACACCTTC

clone size: .
J gene: TRBJ1-5
V gene: TRBV5-1
D gene: .
CDR3 protein: CASSLSGGANQPQHF
CDR3 DNA: TGCGCCAGCAGCTTGAGCGGGGGGGCCAATCAGCCCCAGCATTTT

clone size: .
J gene: TRBJ2-3
V gene: TRBV10-3
D gene: .
CDR3 protein: CAISSTDTQYF
CDR3 DNA: TGTGCCATCAGTTCAACAGATACGCAGTATTTT

clone size: .
J gene: TRBJ1-2
V gene: TRBV15
D gene: .
CDR3 protein: CATSRDRGTGYGYTF
CDR3 DNA: TGTGCCACCAGCAGAGATCGGGGGACGGGCTATGGCTACACCTTC

clone size: .
J gene: TRBJ2-1
V gene: TRBV4-1
D gene: .
CDR3 protein: CASSQSGYEQFF
CDR3 DNA: TGCGCCAGCAGCCAATCGGGGTATGAGCAGTTCTTC

clone size: .
J gene: TRBJ2-3
V gene: TRBV28
D gene: .
CDR3 protein: CASSPPGVAGTDTQYF
CDR3 DNA: TGTGCCAGCAGTCCCCCGGGGGTAGCGGGCACAGATACGCAGTATTTT

clone size: .
J gene: TRBJ2-1
V gene: TRBV19
D gene: .
CDR3 protein: CASSPVGGNEQFF
CDR3 DNA: TGTGCCAGTAGTCCCGTCGGAGGGAATGAGCAGTTCTTC

clone size: .
J gene: TRBJ1-1
V gene: TRBV28
D gene: .
CDR3 protein: CASSSREGKYTEAFF
CDR3 DNA: TGTGCCAGCAGTTCTCGCGAGGGAAAGTACACTGAAGCTTTCTTT

clone size: .
J gene: TRBJ2-7
V gene: TRBV28
D gene: .
CDR3 protein: CASGGGPYEQYF
CDR3 DNA: TGTGCCAGCGGGGGGGGCCCGTACGAGCAGTACTTC

clone size: .
J gene: TRBJ2-2
V gene: TRBV25-1
D gene: TRBD1
CDR3 protein: CASRRTGDTGELFF
CDR3 DNA: TGTGCCAGCAGGCGGACAGGGGACACCGGGGAGCTGTTTTTT

clone size: .
J gene: TRBJ2-6
V gene: TRBV9
D gene: .
CDR3 protein: CASSSQGTGANVLTF
CDR3 DNA: TGTGCCAGCAGCTCACAGGGAACTGGGGCCAACGTCCTGACTTTC

clone size: .
J gene: TRBJ2-7
V gene: TRBV24-1
D gene: .
CDR3 protein: CATSDPGIGEQYF
CDR3 DNA: TGTGCCACCAGTGATCCAGGAATCGGCGAGCAGTACTTC

clone size: .
J gene: TRBJ2-7
V gene: TRBV11-1
D gene: TRBD2
CDR3 protein: CASSLDPSGTYEQYF
CDR3 DNA: TGTGCCAGCAGCCTAGACCCTAGCGGTACCTACGAGCAGTACTTC

clone size: .
J gene: TRBJ2-5
V gene: TRBV24-1
D gene: .
CDR3 protein: CATSGPGGQETQYF
CDR3 DNA: TGTGCCACCAGTGGCCCTGGGGGGCAAGAGACCCAGTACTTC

clone size: .
J gene: TRBJ1-5
V gene: TRBV6-5
D gene: TRBD1
CDR3 protein: CAGGQSSNQPQHF
CDR3 DNA: TGTGCCGGGGGACAGAGTAGCAATCAGCCCCAGCATTTT

clone size: .
J gene: TRBJ2-2
V gene: TRBV6-6
D gene: .
CDR3 protein: CASSTSGGGTGELFF
CDR3 DNA: .

clone size: .
J gene: TRBJ1-2
V gene: TRBV24-1
D gene: .
CDR3 protein: CATSAGGTYGYTF
CDR3 DNA: TGTGCCACCAGTGCTGGCGGGACCTATGGCTACACCTTC

clone size: .
J gene: TRBJ1-2
V gene: TRBV9
D gene: .
CDR3 protein: CASSVEADIGYTF
CDR3 DNA: TGTGCCAGCAGCGTAGAGGCCGACATAGGCTACACCTTC

clone size: .
J gene: TRBJ1-3
V gene: TRBV7-2
D gene: TRBD1
CDR3 protein: CASSHRDSPGNTIYF
CDR3 DNA: TGTGCCAGCAGCCACCGGGACAGCCCTGGAAACACCATATATTTT

clone size: few
J gene: TRBJ2-2
V gene: TRBV5-1
D gene: TRBD1
CDR3 protein: CASSPGRGTGELFF
CDR3 DNA: TGCGCCAGCAGCCCTGGCAGGGGGACCGGGGAGCTGTTTTTT

clone size: few
J gene: TRBJ1-1
V gene: TRBV5-1
D gene: TRBD1
CDR3 protein: CASSTGTDYNTEAFF
CDR3 DNA: TGCGCCAGCAGCACCGGGACAGACTATAACACTGAAGCTTTCTTT

clone size: .
J gene: TRBJ1-1
V gene: TRBV19
D gene: TRBD1
CDR3 protein: CATRTGIDTEAFF
CDR3 DNA: TGTGCCACTAGGACAGGAATCGACACTGAAGCTTTCTTT

clone size: .
J gene: TRBJ1-2
V gene: TRBV12-5
D gene: .
CDR3 protein: CASGPESGGLYGYTF
CDR3 DNA: TGTGCTAGTGGTCCAGAATCGGGGGGTTTGTATGGCTACACCTTC